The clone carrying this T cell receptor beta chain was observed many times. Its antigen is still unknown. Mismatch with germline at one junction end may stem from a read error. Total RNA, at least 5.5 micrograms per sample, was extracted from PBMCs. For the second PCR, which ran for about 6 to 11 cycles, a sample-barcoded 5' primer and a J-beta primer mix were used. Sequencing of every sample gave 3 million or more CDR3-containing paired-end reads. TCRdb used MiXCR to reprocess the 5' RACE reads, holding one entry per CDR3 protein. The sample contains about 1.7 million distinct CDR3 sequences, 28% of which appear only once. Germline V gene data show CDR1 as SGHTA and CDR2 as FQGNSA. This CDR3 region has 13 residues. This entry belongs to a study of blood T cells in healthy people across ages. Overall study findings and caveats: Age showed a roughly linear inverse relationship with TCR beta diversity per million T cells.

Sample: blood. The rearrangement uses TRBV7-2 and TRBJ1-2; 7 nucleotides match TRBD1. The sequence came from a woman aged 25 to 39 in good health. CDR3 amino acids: CASSLDRVNGYTF. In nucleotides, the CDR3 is TGCGCCAGCAGCCTCGACAGGGTTAATGGCTACACCTTC.